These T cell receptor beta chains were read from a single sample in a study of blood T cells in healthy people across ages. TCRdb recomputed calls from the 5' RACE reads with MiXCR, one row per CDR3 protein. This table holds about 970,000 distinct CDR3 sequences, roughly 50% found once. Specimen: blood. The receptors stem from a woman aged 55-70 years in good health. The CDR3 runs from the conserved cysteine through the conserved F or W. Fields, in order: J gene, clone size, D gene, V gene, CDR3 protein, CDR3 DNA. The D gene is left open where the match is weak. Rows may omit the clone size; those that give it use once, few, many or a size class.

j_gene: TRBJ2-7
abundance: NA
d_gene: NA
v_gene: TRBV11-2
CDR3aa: CASDGGDTDEQYF
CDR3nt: TGTGCCAGCGACGGGGGTGATACGGACGAGCAGTACTTC

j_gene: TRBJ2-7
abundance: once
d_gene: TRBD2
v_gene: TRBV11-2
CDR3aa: CASSLKRTSGSAFHEQYF
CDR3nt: TGCGCCAGCAGCTTAAAAAGGACTAGCGGGAGCGCCTTTCACGAGCAGTACTTC

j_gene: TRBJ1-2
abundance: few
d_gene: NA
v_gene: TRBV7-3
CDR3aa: CASSFSFRPSHGYTF
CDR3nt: TGTGCCAGCAGCTTTTCGTTTAGGCCCTCTCATGGCTACACCTTC

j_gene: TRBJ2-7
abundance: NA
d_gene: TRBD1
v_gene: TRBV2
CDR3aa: CASRWDRLNYEQYF
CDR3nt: TGTGCCAGCAGATGGGACAGGTTGAACTACGAGCAGTACTTC

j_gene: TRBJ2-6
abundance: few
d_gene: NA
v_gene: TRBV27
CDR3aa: CASSEMYPGAQGANVLTF
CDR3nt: TGTGCCAGCAGTGAAATGTACCCAGGGGCGCAGGGGGCCAACGTCCTGACTTTC

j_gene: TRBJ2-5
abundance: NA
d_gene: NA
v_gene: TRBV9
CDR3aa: CASSVGLGGLTQYF
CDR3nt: TGTGCCAGCAGCGTAGGACTAGGGGGCTTGACCCAGTACTTC

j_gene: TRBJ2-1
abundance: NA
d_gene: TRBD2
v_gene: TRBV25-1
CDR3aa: CASSEYEAGGLDEQFF
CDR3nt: TGTGCCAGCAGTGAATATGAAGCGGGAGGGCTCGATGAGCAGTTCTTC

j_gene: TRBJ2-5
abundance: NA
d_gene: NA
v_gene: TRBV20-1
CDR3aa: CSARETGVETQYF
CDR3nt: TGCAGTGCTAGAGAGACAGGCGTCGAGACCCAGTACTTC

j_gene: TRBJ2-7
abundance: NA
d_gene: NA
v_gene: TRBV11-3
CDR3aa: CASSLDPSGREQYF
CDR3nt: TGTGCCAGCAGCTTAGACCCTTCCGGGCGCGAGCAGTACTTC

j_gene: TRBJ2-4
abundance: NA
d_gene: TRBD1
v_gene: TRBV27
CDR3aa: CASSLGTGLAKNIQYF
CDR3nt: TGTGCCAGCAGTTTGGGGACAGGACTAGCCAAAAACATTCAGTACTTC

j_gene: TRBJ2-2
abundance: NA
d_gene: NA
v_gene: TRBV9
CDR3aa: CASSVVGHSNTGELFF
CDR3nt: TGTGCCAGCAGCGTAGTCGGGCACTCGAACACCGGGGAGCTGTTTTTT

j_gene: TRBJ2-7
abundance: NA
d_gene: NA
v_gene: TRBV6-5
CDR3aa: CASKFLGGSYEQYF
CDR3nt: TGTGCCAGCAAATTCTTAGGGGGCTCCTACGAGCAGTACTTC

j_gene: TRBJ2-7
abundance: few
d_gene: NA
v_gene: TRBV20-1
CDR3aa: CSPRTGYEQYF
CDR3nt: TGCAGTCCTCGAACCGGGTACGAGCAGTACTTC

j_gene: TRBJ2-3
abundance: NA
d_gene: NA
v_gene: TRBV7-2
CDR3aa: CASSLGTADTQYF
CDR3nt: TGTGCCAGCAGCTTAGGTACGGCAGATACGCAGTATTTT

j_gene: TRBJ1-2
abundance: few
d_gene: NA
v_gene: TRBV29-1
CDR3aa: CSVSARTDYGYTF
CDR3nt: TGCAGCGTTTCCGCCAGGACAGATTATGGCTACACCTTC

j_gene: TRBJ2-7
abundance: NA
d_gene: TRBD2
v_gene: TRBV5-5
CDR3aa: CASSPRSGTSGGYEQYF
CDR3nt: TGTGCCAGCAGCCCTAGATCCGGGACTAGCGGGGGATACGAGCAGTACTTC

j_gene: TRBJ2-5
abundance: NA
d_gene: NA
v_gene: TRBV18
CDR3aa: CASSPYPQETQYF
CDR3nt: TGTGCCAGCTCACCATACCCCCAAGAGACCCAGTACTTC

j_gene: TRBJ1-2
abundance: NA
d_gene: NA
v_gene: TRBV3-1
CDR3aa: CASSQKSYGYTF
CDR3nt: TGTGCCAGCAGCCAGAAGAGCTATGGCTACACCTTC

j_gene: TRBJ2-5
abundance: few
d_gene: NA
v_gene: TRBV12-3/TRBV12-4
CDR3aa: CASSSYQEYETQYF
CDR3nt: TGTGCCAGCAGTTCCTACCAGGAGTATGAGACCCAGTACTTC

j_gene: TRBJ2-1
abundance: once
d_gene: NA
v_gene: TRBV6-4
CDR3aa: CASSTLFGRSYNEQFF
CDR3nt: TGTGCCAGCAGTACCCTTTTCGGGAGATCCTACAATGAGCAGTTCTTC

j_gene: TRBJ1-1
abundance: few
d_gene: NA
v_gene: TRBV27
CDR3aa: CASSPNLVNTEAFF
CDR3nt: TGTGCCAGCAGCCCTAATCTAGTGAACACTGAAGCTTTCTTT

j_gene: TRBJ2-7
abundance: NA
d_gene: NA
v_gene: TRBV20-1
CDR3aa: CSASAPGGRYEQYF
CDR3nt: TGCAGTGCTAGTGCCCCCGGGGGACGATACGAGCAGTACTTC

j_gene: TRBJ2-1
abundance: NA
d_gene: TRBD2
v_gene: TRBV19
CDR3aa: CASSKLAGVSYNEQFF
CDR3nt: TGTGCCAGTAGTAAGTTGGCGGGAGTCTCCTACAATGAGCAGTTCTTC

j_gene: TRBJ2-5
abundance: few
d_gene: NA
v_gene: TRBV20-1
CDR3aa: CSARDGLSETQYF
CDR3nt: TGCAGTGCTAGGGACGGCCTGTCAGAGACCCAGTACTTC

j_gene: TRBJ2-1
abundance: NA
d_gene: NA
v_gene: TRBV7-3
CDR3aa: CASSLTLIGEQFF
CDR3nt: TGTGCCAGCAGCTTAACTCTGATTGGTGAGCAGTTCTTC

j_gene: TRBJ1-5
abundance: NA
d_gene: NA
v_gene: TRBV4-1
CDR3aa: CASSQDPRDNLFQPQHF
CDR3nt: TGCGCCAGCAGCCAAGATCCCCGGGACAACCTTTTTCAGCCCCAGCATTTT

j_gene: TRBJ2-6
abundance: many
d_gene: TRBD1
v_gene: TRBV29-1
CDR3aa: CSVQGTGLSGANVLTF
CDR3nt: TGCAGCGTTCAAGGGACAGGGCTCTCTGGGGCCAACGTCCTGACTTTC